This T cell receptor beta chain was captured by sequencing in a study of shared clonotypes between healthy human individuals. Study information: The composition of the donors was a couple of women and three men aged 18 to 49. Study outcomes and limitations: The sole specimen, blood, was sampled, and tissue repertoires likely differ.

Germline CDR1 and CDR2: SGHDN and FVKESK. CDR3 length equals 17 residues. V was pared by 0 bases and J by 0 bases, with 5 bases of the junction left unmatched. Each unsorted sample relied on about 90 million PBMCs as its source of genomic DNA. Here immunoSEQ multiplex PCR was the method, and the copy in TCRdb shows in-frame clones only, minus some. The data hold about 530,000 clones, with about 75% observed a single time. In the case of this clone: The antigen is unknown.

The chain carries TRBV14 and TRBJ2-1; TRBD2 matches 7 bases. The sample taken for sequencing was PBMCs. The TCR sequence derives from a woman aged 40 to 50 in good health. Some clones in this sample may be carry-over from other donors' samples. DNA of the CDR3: TGTGCCAGCAGCCAAGATCGTGGCGGGAGCTCCTACAATGAGCAGTTCTTC. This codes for CASSQDRGGSSYNEQFF.